This T cell receptor beta chain was recovered during a study of T cell repertoires in ileal Crohn's disease (dated by TCRdb to between 2019 and 2020). Background on the whole study: The median duration of disease was about 7.3 years, and at the time of surgery around 32% of patients were active smokers. Surgery was performed for a complication in all patients, with stricturing disease in roughly 60% and penetrating disease in around 40%. About half of the patients received postoperative therapy: around ten received thiopurines and 18 received anti-TNF agents. The TCR repertoire was analysed in over 50 patients with Crohn's disease drawn from a prospective multicentre cohort. The study was conducted in parallel with a multicentre cohort that was designed to identify predictors of early endoscopic recurrence following ileocolonic resection. A Rutgeerts score above i0 was used to define endoscopic postoperative recurrence. A total of roughly 170 mucosal samples from 57 patients were sequenced, collected from several sites on the surgical specimen and at postoperative endoscopy.

Results and caveats for the whole study, not just this receptor: Only a subgroup of patients, of unstated size, had their mucosal CD4 and CD8 T cells sorted and sequenced. Sorted CD8 T cells carried more high-frequency clones than CD4 T cells, suggesting mucosal expansions were mainly CD8. A significantly higher proportion of clonal expansions was observed in active smokers at surgery than in non-smokers (about 25% vs 20%, p=0.02). Higher high-frequency clone percentages at surgery were associated with endoscopic recurrence; all patients with clonality above 26.8% (18/57) had recurrence.

The CDR1 and CDR2 encoded by the germline V gene (reference sequence) are MNHEY and SMNVEV. Inclusive of the bounding cysteine and phenylalanine, the CDR3 is 18 residues long. The sequence is cut down to CDR3 DNA, 54 bases in frame from base 1. V loses 5 bases at its end and J loses 5 bases; junction bases beyond the gene matches: 18. To be eligible, patients had to be adults with ileal or ileocolonic Crohn's disease and an indication for ileocolonic resection. Whole ileal mucosal biopsies were kept frozen at -80 degrees C prior to DNA extraction. Genomic DNA was isolated from frozen whole biopsies using a TRizol-based method, and the DNA was quantified with a NanoDrop 2000 spectrophotometer. Notes on this clone: Which antigen it targets is not known. No per-base quality is available; no much larger clone lies one base away.

For commercial TCRB immunosequencing, approximately 460 nanograms of biopsy DNA were submitted for each sample. CDR3 regions were amplified from genomic DNA by Adaptive Biotechnology using a two-step, amplification bias-controlled multiplex PCR. Primers covering every V and J gene segment were used in the first PCR, while barcodes and Illumina adapters were added in the second PCR. An Illumina instrument was used to sequence the CDR3 libraries. The paper's data handling went like this. The analysis drew on both the pipelines supplied by the vendor and custom analysis of the raw data in R/Bioconductor running R version 3.3.0. Clonality, which ranges from 0 to 1, was calculated as the inverse of the normalised Shannon entropy across all productive clones. High-frequency clones were defined as the share of the repertoire taken up by the top 100 clones, keeping only clones that passed a 95% confidence test. Repertoire diversity was measured with the Simpson index, and overlap between samples was measured with the Morisita-Horn index. This immuneACCESS table, as held by TCRdb, lists in-frame sequences with V and J called but not all clones. Of the missing ones, under half trace to an unresolved V gene in checked studies; the others have no known cause. D and trimming come from the DNA, and the V and J calls and clone size come from that table. Counted in this sample were some 30,000 clones; about four fifths of them appeared once. Together, the top ten hold 15% to 20% of the sample.

The sequence links TRBV27 to TRBJ1-5; 7 bases in the middle match TRBD1. The receptor's source is an adult with Crohn's disease. Material for sequencing was ileal tissue. CDR3 protein: CASSITGAERRGYQPQHF. The nucleotide sequence is TGTGCCAGCAGTATTACAGGGGCCGAACGGAGGGGATATCAGCCCCAGCATTTT.